Listed here are 32 T cell receptor beta chains from one sample, sequenced in a study of control samples from healthy donors and cancer patients. Assay: immunoSEQ multiplex PCR; the TCRdb copy retains only in-frame clones and omits some. The sample holds roughly 92,000 clones, roughly 89% seen once. Sequencing input: blood. All receptors derive from a woman aged 55-75 years in good health.

This clone was found once. The V call is TRBV7-6, the J call TRBJ1-1; maybe TRBD1 (6 bases). Germline CDR1 SGHVS, CDR2 FNYEAQ. Trimming removed 5 bases from V and 0 bases from J, with 16 bases in between. CDR3 length: 16 residues. The CDR3 region has the DNA TGTGCCAGCAGCCTGCGGGGGCGACCCATGAACACTGAAGCTTTCTTT. This gives the protein CASSLRGRPMNTEAFF. The variable domain in full, with the rest retrieved from reference TRBV7-6 and TRBJ1-1, is GAGVSQSPRYKVTKRGQDVALRCDPISGHVSLYWYRQALGQGPEFLTYFNYEAQQDKSGLPNDRFSAERPEGSISTLTIQRTEQRDSAMYRCASSLRGRPMNTEAFFGQGTRLTVV.

The chain recombines TRBV27 with TRBJ2-3; TRBD1 matches 7 bases. Germline V CDR1 and CDR2: MNHEY, SMNVEV (reference sequence). This CDR3 is built from 18 residues. The junction had 17 bases not matched to a gene; V was cut back by 7 bases and J by 1 base. CDR3 DNA: TGTGCCAGCAAACACCCAGGCCCGACAGGGACGGGCACAGATACGCAGTATTTT. Its translation: CASKHPGPTGTGTDTQYF.

The genes are TRBV30 and TRBJ1-2, with TRBD1 matching over 9 bases. V was clipped by 4 bases and J by 5 bases; unmatched bases: 14. Germline V gene data show CDR1 as GTSNPN and CDR2 as SVGIG (reference sequence). The length of the CDR3 is 16 residues. The CDR3 reads CAWTLLHRGRVYGYTF. CDR3 nucleotide sequence: TGTGCCTGGACCCTGCTCCACAGGGGGCGCGTATATGGCTACACCTTC.

The genes are TRBV6-5 and TRBJ2-7; 9 bases map to TRBD1. The CDR3 is 15 residues long. Germline values: CDR1 MNHEY, CDR2 SVGAGI. V trimming: 9 bases; J trimming: 7 bases; junction bases outside the gene matches: 16. The CDR3 sequence: CASRPDRGGPSEQYF. The CDR3 coding sequence is TGTGCCAGTCGCCCGGACAGGGGCGGCCCCTCTGAGCAGTACTTC.

V usage is TRBV7-9 and J usage is TRBJ2-7; no clear D. CDR1 and CDR2 (germline): SEHNR, FQNEAQ (reference sequence). The CDR3 runs to 12 residues. Trimming left V 1 base short and J 6 bases short, with 7 bases between. Written as DNA, the CDR3 is TGTGCCAGCAGCTTAGGGCGTTCCGAGCAGTACTTC. This codes for CASSLGRSEQYF.

V and J are TRBV28 and TRBJ1-5; D is undetermined. The CDR3 is 16 residues long. Germline CDR1 reads MDHEN; CDR2 reads SYDVKM. Trimming removed 3 bases at V and 8 bases at J, with 20 bases between. CDR3 amino acids: CASSFRVPPPSEPQHF. In nucleotides, the CDR3 is TGTGCCAGCAGTTTTCGGGTCCCTCCTCCCTCCGAGCCCCAGCATTTT.

This clone has more than one count but fewer than ten. V and J are TRBV7-2 and TRBJ1-1, with D perhaps matching TRBD1 (5 bases). The V end lost 5 bases, the J end lost 3 bases, and 13 bases lay between the germline ends. Germline loops: CDR1 SGHTA, CDR2 FQGNSA. CDR3 length: 14 amino acids. CDR3 bases: TGTGCCAGCAGCAGCAGGGTTAGGGACACTGAAGCTTTCTTT. Residues: CASSSRVRDTEAFF.

The J gene is TRBJ2-5, the V gene TRBV6-1; D not certain. Trimming removed 3 bases at V and 6 bases at J, with 17 bases between. The CDR3 has 15 amino acids. Looked up from germline, CDR1 is MNHNS and CDR2 is SASEGT. The CDR3 spells CASSDSTAGGKTQYF. CDR3 coding DNA: TGTGCCAGCAGTGATTCAACAGCCGGCGGAAAGACCCAGTACTTC.

This chain links TRBV11-2 with TRBJ2-1, with 7 bases aligning to TRBD1. CDR3 length: 12 residues. The V and J ends lost 2 bases and 14 bases, in that order; junction bases with no gene match: 6. Germline CDR1 is SGHAT and CDR2 is FQNNGV. CDR3 bases: TGTGCCAGCAGCTTAACAGGGGTGTTTGAGTTCTTC. Its translation: CASSLTGVFEFF.

As to this clone: One end of the junction varies from germline; a read error may be responsible. This chain links TRBV18 with TRBJ2-7, with TRBD1 matching 12 bases. Germline V gene data show CDR1 as KGHSH and CDR2 as LQKENI. The CDR3 totals 16 residues. The CDR3 here is CASSPAGTGGAGAPKF. The CDR3 region has the DNA TGTGCCAGCTCACCAGCAGGGACAGGGGGCGCCGGGGCCCCCAAATTC.

This clone came up once. The V call is TRBV6-1, the J call TRBJ2-4; 7 nucleotides align to TRBD2. Germline CDR1 reads MNHNS; CDR2 reads SASEGT. V shed 2 bases and J 0 bases; nucleotides not matched to a gene: 13. The CDR3 sequence is 19 residues long. CDR3 in amino acids: CASSEREDIRAVAKNIQYF. In DNA form, the CDR3 reads TGTGCCAGCAGTGAACGGGAGGACATTAGGGCGGTAGCCAAAAACATTCAGTACTTC.

V gene TRBV24-1 combines with J gene TRBJ2-1, with 13 bases identical to TRBD2. V lost 4 bases to trimming and J lost 5 bases; unmatched junction nucleotides: 4. This CDR3 has 16 amino acids. In germline, CDR1 is KGHDR, CDR2 SFDVKD. The DNA for the CDR3 is TGTGCCACCAGTGAGGCGGGACTAGCGGGGAACAATGAGCAGTTCTTC. Residues: CATSEAGLAGNNEQFF.

The V call is TRBV6-5, the J call TRBJ1-2; no reliable D call. The CDR3 is made up of 13 amino acids. Trimming pared 6 bases from V and 4 bases from J, leaving 12 bases between. Germline-derived CDR1 and CDR2 are MNHEY and SVGAGI. The DNA for the CDR3 is TGTGCCAGCAGCCTAGGACCCAGCTATGGCTACACCTTC. Its protein is CASSLGPSYGYTF.

CDR3 nucleotide sequence: TGCGCCAGCAGCTTGACAGGGATGAACACTGAAGCTTTCTTT. This gives the protein CASSLTGMNTEAFF. The chain uses TRBV5-1 and TRBJ1-1; D possibly corresponds to TRBD1 (6 bases). Trimming cost V 1 base and J 0 bases, with 7 bases left between them. The germline V gene encodes CDR1 SGHRS and CDR2 YFSETQ. The CDR3 consists of 14 residues.

V is TRBV7-9 and J is TRBJ1-5, with a possible D match to TRBD1 (6 bases). Trimming left V 4 bases short and J 5 bases short, with 15 bases between. The CDR3 has 15 amino acids. Germline V gene sequence: CDR1 SEHNR, CDR2 FQNEAQ (reference sequence). The CDR3 nucleotides are TGTGCCAGCAGCTCCACAGGGAGTGCGGATCAGCCCCAGCATTTT. This sequence encodes CASSSTGSADQPQHF. The whole variable domain, filled in from reference TRBV7-9 and TRBJ1-5, reads DTGVSQNPRHKITKRGQNVTFRCDPISEHNRLYWYRQTLGQGPEFLTYFQNEAQLEKSRLLSDRFSAERPKGSFSTLEIQRTEQGDSAMYLCASSSTGSADQPQHFGDGTRLSIL.

The V call is TRBV5-6, the J call TRBJ1-2; weak D call: TRBD1 (5 bases). CDR3 length: 15 residues. Trimming left V 3 bases short and J 3 bases short, with 15 bases between. Germline CDR1 is SGHDT and CDR2 is YYEEEE. The CDR3 DNA reads TGTGCCAGCAGCTGGGGTCCCGGGACGGACTATGGCTACACCTTC. Translated, it gives CASSWGPGTDYGYTF.

This rearrangement joins TRBV7-9 to TRBJ2-3; 12 nucleotides align to TRBD1. Trimming took 6 bases from V and 8 from J; bases not matched to a gene: 15. The germline gives CDR1 SEHNR, CDR2 FQNEAQ (reference sequence). The CDR3 length is 17 residues. The CDR3 nucleotides are TGTGCCAGCAGTCTTCATATCCGGGACAGGGGGCGAGGTACGCAGTATTTT. Its protein is CASSLHIRDRGRGTQYF.

This rearrangement joins TRBV7-3 to TRBJ2-7; maybe TRBD2 (5 bases). The CDR3 consists of 13 residues. V was clipped by 5 bases and J by 3 bases, with 11 bases between them. CDR1 SGHTA and CDR2 FQGTGA come from the germline V gene. This CDR3 is CASSPSGDYEQYF. In DNA, the CDR3 is TGTGCCAGCAGCCCCTCCGGGGACTACGAGCAGTACTTC.

Of note for this clone: The junction shows a germline mismatch at one end, possibly a read error. The chain links TRBV7-9 to TRBJ1-2, with TRBD1 matching 7 bases. This CDR3 region has 15 residues. Looked up from germline, CDR1 is SEHNR and CDR2 is FQNEAQ (reference sequence). CDR3 region: CASSFPRQGNNGYTF. The CDR3 bases are TGTGCCAGCAGCTTTCCACGACAGGGTAACAATGGCTACACCTTC.

The rearrangement uses TRBV5-1 and TRBJ2-6, with 7 positions matching TRBD1. Germline V gene sequence: CDR1 SGHRS, CDR2 YFSETQ. After removal of 4 bases from V and 5 bases from J, the junction contained 6 bases not matched to a gene. The CDR3 has 15 amino acids. In DNA form, the CDR3 reads TGCGCCAGCAGCCAGGGGACAGTAAGGGCCAACGTCCTGACTTTC. Protein sequence: CASSQGTVRANVLTF.

The chain combines TRBV30 with TRBJ1-5, with unresolved D. The germline V and J ends were trimmed by 2 bases and 2 bases, with 10 bases remaining between them. Germline V gives CDR1 GTSNPN, CDR2 SVGIG (reference sequence). This CDR3 is 14 amino acids long. CDR3 bases: TGTGCCTGGAGTATTGGGTCGGGCAATCAGCCCCAGCATTTT. Translation: CAWSIGSGNQPQHF. The full variable domain, in which reference TRBV30 and TRBJ1-5 provide the parts outside the CDR3, is SQTIHQWPATLVQPVGSPLSLECTVEGTSNPNLYWYRQAAGRGLQLLFYSVGIGQISSEVPQNLSASRPQDRQFILSSKKLLLSDSGFYLCAWSIGSGNQPQHFGDGTRLSIL.

The rearrangement joins TRBV18 to TRBJ1-2; possibly TRBD1 for D (6 bases). CDR3 size: 15 residues. The ends were cut back, 5 bases at V and 2 bases at J, with 15 bases in the middle. CDR1 and CDR2 (germline): KGHSH, LQKENI. The CDR3 sequence is CASSNSGTPNYGYTF. As DNA, the CDR3 is TGTGCCAGCTCAAATTCCGGGACACCAAACTATGGCTACACCTTC.

The CDR3 DNA reads as TGTGCCAGCAGCTATAGGGACGGTAATGAAAAACTGTTTTTT. Translating it yields CASSYRDGNEKLFF. This rearrangement joins TRBV7-9 to TRBJ1-4; D possibly corresponds to TRBD1 (5 bases). V was clipped by 4 bases and J by 4 bases, with 10 bases between them. CDR3 length equals 14 residues. The germline gives CDR1 SEHNR, CDR2 FQNEAQ (reference sequence).

The chain couples TRBV2 to TRBJ2-5; possibly TRBD2 for D (5 bases). From germline, CDR1 is SNHLY and CDR2 FYNNEI. The CDR3 extends over 19 amino acids. V was pared by 5 bases and J by 5 bases, with 30 bases between. CDR3 nucleotide sequence: TGTGCCAGCAGTCAAAACCCGGCGTCCAGTGACTACCTCCAGGAGACCCAGTACTTC. It translates to CASSQNPASSDYLQETQYF.

The rearrangement joins TRBV29-1 to TRBJ2-1; either TRBD1 or TRBD2 may fit D (6 bases each). V lost 7 bases, J lost 8 bases, and 39 bases lay in between. The CDR3 is made up of 20 amino acids. Germline V gene lookup returns CDR1 SQVTM and CDR2 ANQGSEA. The CDR3 protein is CSAEPPRDKVPRRAFYEQFF. In DNA form, the CDR3 reads TGCAGCGCCGAACCACCCCGGGACAAGGTGCCCCGGAGGGCCTTCTATGAGCAGTTCTTC.

In nucleotides, the CDR3 is TGTGCCAGCTTCCGGACTAGCGGGATTCCCTACAATGAGCAGTTCTTC. Translation gives CASFRTSGIPYNEQFF. The V gene is TRBV7-9, the J gene TRBJ2-1, with 12 bases that match TRBD2. Germline CDR1 reads SEHNR; CDR2 reads FQNEAQ (reference sequence). Trimming at V came to 8 bases and at J to 2 bases, leaving 7 bases not matched to a gene. This CDR3 contains 16 residues.

The V gene is TRBV11-2, the J gene TRBJ2-3; D possibly corresponds to TRBD2 (5 bases). V was pared by 0 bases and J by 6 bases, with 19 bases between. The CDR3 loop spans 17 amino acids. The germline V gene encodes CDR1 SGHAT and CDR2 FQNNGV. The CDR3 sequence: CASSLDLAPGREDTQYF. The CDR3, as DNA: TGTGCCAGCAGCTTAGATCTGGCTCCTGGGAGAGAGGATACGCAGTATTTT.

The chain has TRBV6-2 or TRBV6-3 and TRBJ2-3; 7 positions match TRBD2. This CDR3 is built from 18 residues. The J segment lost 3 bases and the V segment lost 3 bases, leaving 15 bases of the junction unmatched. The germline gives CDR1 MNHEY, CDR2 SVGEGT. CDR3 nucleotides: TGTGCCAGCAGTTATACAACCCGGGAGGCCGGAGGAACAGATACGCAGTATTTT. This encodes CASSYTTREAGGTDTQYF.

This chain connects TRBV4-3 to TRBJ2-5, with D possibly being TRBD1 (5 bases). CDR3 size: 18 residues. V lost 0 bases, J lost 2 bases, and 19 bases lay in between. CDR1 is LGHNA, CDR2 YSLEER, per germline. CDR3 sequence reads: CASSQDLFSLGAQETQYF. The CDR3 DNA follows: TGCGCCAGCAGCCAAGATCTTTTTTCCCTAGGGGCTCAAGAGACCCAGTACTTC.

J is TRBJ1-2 and V is TRBV19; 7 bases align to TRBD1. Germline V gives CDR1 LNHDA, CDR2 SQIVND (reference sequence). V was clipped by 7 bases and J by 3 bases; unmatched bases: 11. The length of the CDR3 is 15 residues. The CDR3 region is CASTLPGRGDYGYTF. The CDR3, as DNA: TGTGCCAGTACTCTACCGGGCAGGGGGGACTATGGCTACACCTTC.

The V and J genes are TRBV6-5 and TRBJ1-1; D is unresolved. V shed 5 bases and J shed 0 bases, with 7 bases lying between them. Looked up from germline, CDR1 is MNHEY and CDR2 is SVGAGI. The CDR3 loop spans 13 amino acids. The DNA for the CDR3 is TGTGCCAGCAGTCTGGTGCTGAACACTGAAGCTTTCTTT. Translating it yields CASSLVLNTEAFF.

The chain couples TRBV2 to TRBJ2-7; 9 positions match TRBD1. After removal of 6 bases from V and 1 base from J, the junction contained 13 bases not matched to a gene. CDR1 is SNHLY, CDR2 FYNNEI, per germline. This CDR3 has 17 residues. CDR3 in DNA: TGTGCCAGCAGGGGGAATCCAGGGACAGGGCTTTCCTACGAGCAGTACTTC. Its translation is CASRGNPGTGLSYEQYF. Based on the CDR3 plus reference TRBV2 and TRBJ2-7, the full variable domain is EPEVTQTPSHQVTQMGQEVILRCVPISNHLYFYWYRQILGQKVEFLVSFYNNEISEKSEIFDDQFSVERPDGSNFTLKIRSTKLEDSAMYFCASRGNPGTGLSYEQYFGPGTRLTVT.